What follows are 32 T cell receptor beta chains derived from one specimen sequenced in a study. MiXCR, run by TCRdb on the 5' RACE reads, gives a single entry per CDR3 protein. The top ten clones hold about 11% of a sample with about 12,000 distinct CDR3 sequences, roughly 51% of them seen once. Tregs were sorted as CD4+CD25+CD127-/low cells. Sequenced: tumor-infiltrating Tregs sorted from the breast tumor. Source of these receptors: a female donor with breast cancer.

This clonotype was detected a few times. The chain employs TRBV7-2 and TRBJ2-1; the D is unclear. There are 14 residues in the CDR3. In germline, CDR1 is SGHTA, CDR2 FQGNSA. Trimming pared 2 bases from V and 7 bases from J, leaving 12 bases between. CDR3 sequence: CASSLPIQRNEQFF. The CDR3 bases are TGTGCCAGCAGCTTACCCATTCAGAGGAATGAGCAGTTCTTC.

This clonotype showed up just a few times. This chain connects TRBV4-3 to TRBJ2-2, with D possibly being TRBD1 (6 bases). The CDR3 is 20 residues long. Trimming removed 0 bases from V and 1 base from J, with 21 bases in between. Germline V gives CDR1 LGHNA, CDR2 YSLEER. The CDR3 loop is CASSQDLGQGNPLNTGELFF. In DNA form, the CDR3 reads TGCGCCAGCAGCCAAGACCTGGGACAAGGGAACCCATTGAACACCGGGGAGCTGTTTTTT.

This clonotype was recorded a few times. The chain joins TRBV7-2 to TRBJ2-2; D remains unclear. The CDR3 sequence is 12 residues long. Trimming left V 1 base short and J 7 bases short, with 4 bases between. CDR1 SGHTA and CDR2 FQGNSA come from the germline V gene. In DNA form, the CDR3 reads TGTGCCAGCAGCTTAGAGGTCGGGGAGCTGTTTTTT. Protein: CASSLEVGELFF.

The V call is TRBV7-2, the J call TRBJ2-3; maybe TRBD2 (6 bases). V lost 6 bases and J 1 base, leaving 17 bases between the germline ends. This CDR3 has 16 amino acids. Germline CDR1 is SGHTA and CDR2 is FQGNSA. CDR3 DNA sequence: TGTGCCAGCAGATTTATGGGGGGTCTGCGCACAGATACGCAGTATTTT. Its protein product is CASRFMGGLRTDTQYF.

The rearrangement links TRBV9 to TRBJ2-1, with D possibly matching TRBD2 (7 bases). The CDR3 has 16 amino acids. Trimming took 0 bases from V and 5 from J, leaving 15 bases between them. Germline-derived CDR1 and CDR2 are SGDLS and YYNGEE. CDR3 bases: TGTGCCAGCAGCGTAGGTCGGGGGGACACCGACAATGAGCAGTTCTTC. This codes for CASSVGRGDTDNEQFF.

The rearrangement joins TRBV6-6 to TRBJ2-3; 11 nucleotides agree with TRBD2. Germline V gives CDR1 MNHNY, CDR2 SVGAGI (reference sequence). This CDR3 contains 15 residues. V dropped 7 bases and J dropped 5; count of bases not matched to a gene: 8. The CDR3 DNA reads as TGTGCCAGCAAAGGTAGCGGGAGGGCCGTAGATACGCAGTATTTT. As protein: CASKGSGRAVDTQYF.

The chain has TRBV6-2 or TRBV6-3 and TRBJ2-5; D gene uncertain. The CDR3 totals 13 residues. CDR1 and CDR2 from the germline V gene are MNHEY and SVGEGT. The V end was cut by 4 bases, the J end by 2 bases, with 8 bases between. DNA of the CDR3: TGTGCCAGCAGTTTCGGGCGTCAAGAGACCCAGTACTTC. Amino acids: CASSFGRQETQYF.

This clonotype was counted once. Because the CDR3's place on the DNA is in doubt, the DNA is left out and the CDR3 is given as listed by TCRdb. This sequence joins TRBV12-2 and TRBJ2-5; the table names TRBD1, a call not compared with the DNA. TRBV12-2 is a listed pseudogene. The CDR3 has 15 residues if both end residues are counted. CDR3 sequence: CASRYSTWGGGTQYF.

In regard to this clonotype: An end of the junction differs from the germline gene, which may be a read error. The chain joins TRBV29-1 to TRBJ2-3; D not resolved. The CDR3 extends over 13 amino acids. The germline V gene encodes CDR1 SQVTM and CDR2 ANQGSEA. CDR3 bases: TGCAGCGTCGAAGACACAGTATCAGATACGCAGTATTTT. Its translation is CSVEDTVSDTQYF.

The chain is built from TRBV6-5 and TRBJ1-1; tentative D call: TRBD1 (5 bases). Germline V lookup: CDR1 MNHEY, CDR2 SVGAGI. Trimming shortened V by 2 bases and J by 8 bases, and 9 bases separated the two germline ends. This CDR3 region has 12 residues. The CDR3 is CASSYRRGEAFF. The CDR3 DNA reads as TGTGCCAGCAGTTACCGACGGGGGGAAGCTTTCTTT.

J is TRBJ2-5 and V is TRBV30; 7 bases map to TRBD2. This CDR3 is 13 amino acids long. V shed 4 bases and J 3 bases; nucleotides not matched to a gene: 5. Looked up from germline, CDR1 is GTSNPN and CDR2 is SVGIG (reference sequence). CDR3 amino acids: CAWTPGLKETQYF. The DNA for the CDR3 is TGTGCCTGGACCCCGGGACTAAAAGAGACCCAGTACTTC.

The DNA of the CDR3 is TGTGCCAGCAGCTTGTCGCCGGCCAACACAGATACGCAGTATTTT. This encodes CASSLSPANTDTQYF. The genes are TRBV5-6 and TRBJ2-3; D gene ambiguous. The CDR3 loop spans 15 amino acids. Looked up from germline, CDR1 is SGHDT and CDR2 is YYEEEE. V was pared by 1 base and J by 2 bases, with 11 bases between.

V usage is TRBV7-2 and J usage is TRBJ2-3; D is possibly TRBD2 (6 bases). The germline CDR1 and CDR2 sequences are SGHTA and FQGNSA. Trimming cost V 3 bases and J 5 bases, with 15 bases left between them. This CDR3 has 15 residues. The CDR3 is CASSFGDSPGDTQYF. The CDR3 DNA reads as TGTGCCAGCAGCTTCGGGGACTCCCCGGGAGATACGCAGTATTTT.

This chain joins TRBV7-2 and TRBJ2-1, with TRBD2 matching 10 bases. J was trimmed by 3 bases and V by 2 bases; bases with no gene match: 4. The germline gives CDR1 SGHTA, CDR2 FQGNSA. This CDR3 is 16 amino acids long. CDR3 loop: CASSLSASGSYNEQFF. In nucleotides, the CDR3 is TGTGCCAGCAGCTTAAGCGCTAGCGGGAGCTACAATGAGCAGTTCTTC.

The V and J genes are TRBV3-1 and TRBJ2-5, with D tentatively TRBD2 (5 bases). The V and J ends lost 1 base and 5 bases respectively, with 11 bases between them. Germline CDR1 and CDR2: LGHDT and YNNKEL (reference sequence). This CDR3 is built from 14 residues. The CDR3 DNA sequence: TGTGCCAGCAGCCAAGGGTCGGGGAGTGAGACCCAGTACTTC. Translation: CASSQGSGSETQYF.

CDR3 sequence reads: CASSLRQLGQGYTEAFF. The CDR3 DNA sequence: TGTGCCAGCAGCCTGCGACAACTTGGACAGGGGTACACTGAAGCTTTCTTT. The gene calls are TRBV7-8 and TRBJ1-1; 9 nucleotides line up with TRBD1. The CDR3 has 17 amino acids. V was pared by 5 bases and J by 3 bases, with 13 bases of the junction left unmatched. Per germline, CDR1 SGHVS and CDR2 FQNEAQ. Combining the CDR3 with reference TRBV7-8 and TRBJ1-1 gives the whole variable domain GAGVSQSPRYKVAKRGQDVALRCDPISGHVSLFWYQQALGQGPEFLTYFQNEAQLDKSGLPSDRFFAERPEGSVSTLKIQRTQQEDSAVYLCASSLRQLGQGYTEAFFGQGTRLTVV.

This chain uses TRBV20-1 with TRBJ2-5; D not resolved. Germline CDR1 is DFQATT and CDR2 is SNEGSKA (reference sequence). This CDR3 spans 15 amino acids. The V and J ends lost 0 bases and 2 bases respectively, with 13 bases between them. CDR3 nucleotides: TGCAGTGCTAGAGAGGCCAGCCGATATCAAGAGACCCAGTACTTC. This codes for CSAREASRYQETQYF.

The chain links TRBV20-1 to TRBJ1-2, with D possibly matching TRBD1 (6 bases). The germline V gene encodes CDR1 DFQATT and CDR2 SNEGSKA (reference sequence). The ends were cut back, 0 bases at V and 7 bases at J, with 18 bases in the middle. The length of the CDR3 is 15 residues. The CDR3 spells CSAREGYRVIRGYTF. The CDR3 nucleotides read TGCAGTGCTAGAGAGGGGTACAGGGTAATCCGTGGCTACACCTTC.

The chain couples TRBV28 to TRBJ2-5; TRBD2 might be the D (6 bases). Looked up from germline, CDR1 is MDHEN and CDR2 is SYDVKM. This CDR3 spans 17 amino acids. V lost 2 bases to trimming and J lost 3 bases, with 19 bases between them. The CDR3 DNA reads TGTGCCAGCAGTTTACCCAGATCGGGGTCGGGGGAAGAGACCCAGTACTTC. This codes for CASSLPRSGSGEETQYF.

This clonotype has just a few counts. The rearrangement joins TRBV27 to TRBJ1-1, with 9 bases identical to TRBD1. CDR3 size: 15 residues. CDR1 is MNHEY and CDR2 is SMNVEV in the germline V gene (reference sequence). The J segment lost 2 bases and the V segment lost 4 bases, leaving 5 bases of the junction unmatched. CDR3 amino acids: CASSSLQGANTEAFF. CDR3 DNA sequence: TGTGCCAGCAGTTCGCTACAGGGGGCCAACACTGAAGCTTTCTTT.

V and J are TRBV5-1 and TRBJ2-2, with a weak D call TRBD1 (5 bases). Germline V gene sequence: CDR1 SGHRS, CDR2 YFSETQ. The CDR3 has 15 residues. Trimming removed 4 bases at V and 1 base at J, with 11 bases between. Written as DNA, the CDR3 is TGCGCCAGCAGCCCGGACACCCAGAACACCGGGGAGCTGTTTTTT. This gives the protein CASSPDTQNTGELFF. The whole variable domain, filled in from reference TRBV5-1 and TRBJ2-2, reads KAGVTQTPRYLIKTRGQQVTLSCSPISGHRSVSWYQQTPGQGLQFLFEYFSETQRNKGNFPGRFSGRQFSNSRSEMNVSTLELGDSALYLCASSPDTQNTGELFFGEGSRLTVL.

The chain joins TRBV10-3 to TRBJ2-7, with 10 nucleotides matching TRBD2. V shed 6 bases and J 4 bases; nucleotides not matched to a gene: 3. The CDR3 spans 13 residues. Germline V gene sequence: CDR1 ENHRY, CDR2 SYGVKD. As DNA, the CDR3 is TGTGCCATCAGGGCTAGCGGGAGTTACGAGCAGTACGTC. It encodes CAIRASGSYEQYV.

The V call is TRBV6-5, the J call TRBJ1-6; D is undetermined. The CDR3 has 16 residues. Germline values: CDR1 MNHEY, CDR2 SVGAGI. The ends were cut back, 2 bases at V and 3 bases at J, with 11 bases in the middle. The CDR3 reads CASSYKPRSYNSPLHF. Written as DNA, the CDR3 is TGTGCCAGCAGTTACAAACCCCGGAGCTATAATTCACCCCTCCACTTT.

This clonotype was found once. This chain connects TRBV5-4 to TRBJ1-1, with D possibly being TRBD1 (6 bases). The length of the CDR3 is 13 residues. V was shortened by 5 bases and J by 10 bases, with 18 bases between the two germline ends. Germline V gene lookup returns CDR1 SGHNT and CDR2 YYREEE (reference sequence). CDR3 nucleotide sequence: TGTGCCAGCAGACCAGACAGGACCGGAGGAGCTTTCTTT. It is translated as CASRPDRTGGAFF.

The rearrangement links TRBV7-6 to TRBJ2-7; 12 nucleotides align to TRBD2. The CDR3 consists of 19 residues. V lost 0 bases and J lost 2; bases outside the gene matches: 11. In germline, CDR1 is SGHVS, CDR2 FNYEAQ. The CDR3 protein is CASSLAGGLAGPTPYEQYF. The CDR3 coding sequence is TGTGCCAGCAGCTTAGCTGGAGGACTAGCGGGACCAACCCCCTACGAGCAGTACTTC.

Written as DNA, the CDR3 is TGTGCCAGCAGAGTATCGGTTACATATGGCTACACCTTC. It is translated as CASRVSVTYGYTF. This chain uses TRBV28 with TRBJ1-2; D is uncertain. V dropped 6 bases and J dropped 5 bases, with 13 bases sitting between them. Germline values: CDR1 MDHEN, CDR2 SYDVKM. This CDR3 contains 13 residues.

The chain combines TRBV20-1 with TRBJ2-7; 9 bases map to TRBD1. Germline CDR1 reads DFQATT; CDR2 reads SNEGSKA (reference sequence). The CDR3 totals 16 residues. V shed 1 base and J 0 bases; nucleotides not matched to a gene: 7. In nucleotides, the CDR3 is TGCAGTGCTAGAGCTTCCGACAGGGGGAACTCCTACGAGCAGTACGTC. This gives the protein CSARASDRGNSYEQYV.

This CDR3 reads CASSLVSSTNEKLFF. CDR3 coding DNA: TGTGCCAGCAGCTTAGTCTCCTCAACTAATGAAAAACTGTTTTTT. The rearrangement joins TRBV7-2 to TRBJ1-4; D is unclear. The ends were cut back, 1 base at V and 0 bases at J, with 6 bases in the middle. The CDR3 contains 15 residues. Germline CDR1 is SGHTA and CDR2 is FQGNSA.

Only a few counts were recorded for this clonotype. J is TRBJ1-2 and V is TRBV6-5; 7 nucleotides line up with TRBD1. Germline CDR1 is MNHEY and CDR2 is SVGAGI. This CDR3 comprises 18 residues. The trim removed 2 bases at V and 4 bases at J, leaving 16 bases unmatched. The CDR3 coding sequence is TGTGCCAGCAGTTACGCGACAGCGGCAACCAGGGGGTTCTATGGCTACACCTTC. Amino acids: CASSYATAATRGFYGYTF.

CDR3 in amino acids: CASSPLTSLYAGELFF. CDR3 bases: TGCGCCAGCAGCCCTCTTACTAGTCTCTACGCCGGGGAGCTGTTTTTT. V and J are TRBV5-1 and TRBJ2-2, with a possible D match to TRBD2 (5 bases). Trimming took off 4 bases at V and 6 bases at J, with 19 bases between the two ends. The germline V gene encodes CDR1 SGHRS and CDR2 YFSETQ. The CDR3 length is 16 residues.

The V call is TRBV12-3 or TRBV12-4, the J call TRBJ1-2; 7 nucleotides line up with TRBD1. V lost 2 bases, J lost 7 bases, and 4 bases stayed unmatched. The CDR3 is made up of 13 amino acids. CDR3 sequence: CASSLSAGGGYTF. As DNA, the CDR3 is TGTGCCAGCAGTTTATCGGCAGGGGGTGGCTACACCTTC.

The V gene is TRBV4-3, the J gene TRBJ2-1; D is possibly TRBD2 (5 bases). The CDR3 totals 16 residues. Germline V gives CDR1 LGHNA, CDR2 YSLEER. Trimming cost V 5 bases and J 6 bases, with 20 bases left between them. The CDR3 region is CASSAGFRGRFNEQFF. Here the CDR3 DNA reads TGCGCCAGCAGCGCAGGTTTTAGAGGGCGATTCAATGAGCAGTTCTTC.